This is a list of T cell receptor beta chains from one sample in a study of blood T cell repertoires in COVID-19. The protocol was immunoSEQ multiplex PCR, while the TCRdb copy is restricted to in-frame clones and leaves out a portion. The repertoire has some 360,000 clones, 88% of them found once; the top ten carry about 0.94%. The sample consisted of PBMCs or T cells enriched from blood (not recorded which). Receptors were obtained from a woman aged 25 to 39 who had been exposed to COVID-19. Both conserved end residues are part of each CDR3. The D gene is left open where the match is weak. Clone size is shown for a subset of rows, as once, few, many or a class of expanded clone.

CDR3: CAINPGSTANTGELFF
DNA: TGTGCCATCAACCCCGGGAGCACCGCGAACACCGGGGAGCTGTTTTTT
D: NA
J: TRBJ2-2
V: TRBV10-3
length: 16
size: NA

CDR3: CASSTRQGTGELFF
DNA: TGTGCCAGTAGTACAAGACAGGGCACCGGGGAGCTGTTTTTT
D: TRBD1
J: TRBJ2-2
V: TRBV19
length: 14
size: NA

CDR3: CASSPDGASYYGYTF
DNA: TGTGCCAGCAGCCCCGATGGAGCCAGCTACTATGGCTACACCTTC
D: NA
J: TRBJ1-2
V: TRBV11-3
length: 15
size: NA

CDR3: CASSGTGVEQYF
DNA: TGTGCCAGCAGTGGTACAGGGGTTGAACAGTACTTC
D: TRBD1
J: TRBJ2-7
V: TRBV28
length: 12
size: NA

CDR3: CASSSTAGTQAGYTF
DNA: TGCGCCAGCAGCTCTACGGCCGGGACTCAGGCAGGCTACACCTTC
D: NA
J: TRBJ1-2
V: TRBV5-1
length: 15
size: NA

CDR3: CASSLAGQNYEQYF
DNA: TGTGCCAGCAGTTTAGCGGGACAGAACTACGAGCAGTACTTC
D: NA
J: TRBJ2-7
V: TRBV27
length: 14
size: few

CDR3: CATQDRRRSYEQYF
DNA: TGTGCAACCCAGGACAGGCGCCGTTCCTACGAGCAGTACTTC
D: TRBD1
J: TRBJ2-7
V: TRBV7-2
length: 14
size: NA

CDR3: CASSLELGPLLDYTQYF
DNA: TGCGCCAGCAGCTTGGAGCTGGGGCCACTACTTGATTATACGCAGTATTTT
D: NA
J: TRBJ2-3
V: TRBV5-1
length: 17
size: NA

CDR3: CASSLEDRQEAQYF
DNA: TGTGCCAGCAGCTTGGAGGACAGACAAGAGGCCCAGTACTTC
D: NA
J: TRBJ2-5
V: TRBV5-4
length: 14
size: NA

CDR3: CASSLESGSSYNEQFF
DNA: TGCGCCAGCAGCTTAGAGTCCGGGAGCTCCTACAATGAGCAGTTCTTC
D: NA
J: TRBJ2-1
V: TRBV4-1
length: 16
size: NA

CDR3: CASSSPLTSSYNEQFF
DNA: TGTGCCAGCAGCTCCCCTCTTACAAGCTCCTACAATGAGCAGTTCTTC
D: NA
J: TRBJ2-1
V: TRBV7-9
length: 16
size: NA

CDR3: CASSSPWGQGTDTQYF
DNA: TGTGCCAGCAGTTCACCATGGGGGCAGGGGACAGATACGCAGTATTTT
D: NA
J: TRBJ2-3
V: TRBV28
length: 16
size: NA

CDR3: CSARDPGSYTF
DNA: TGCAGTGCTAGAGATCCAGGCAGCTACACCTTC
D: NA
J: TRBJ1-2
V: TRBV20-1
length: 11
size: NA

CDR3: CASSLEPGPLHF
DNA: TGTGCCAGCAGCTTAGAGCCGGGTCCCCTCCACTTT
D: NA
J: TRBJ1-6
V: TRBV7-9
length: 12
size: NA

CDR3: CASSLSPREETQYF
DNA: TGTGCCAGCAGCTTAAGTCCGCGGGAAGAGACCCAGTACTTC
D: NA
J: TRBJ2-5
V: TRBV13
length: 14
size: NA

CDR3: CASSLRQGRVYEQYF
DNA: TGTGCCAGCAGCCTAAGACAGGGGCGCGTATACGAGCAGTACTTC
D: TRBD1
J: TRBJ2-7
V: TRBV14
length: 15
size: NA

CDR3: CASSLSTAGGRTDTQYF
DNA: TGTGCCAGCAGTTTATCAACAGCGGGAGGGAGGACAGATACGCAGTATTTT
D: TRBD2
J: TRBJ2-3
V: TRBV28
length: 17
size: NA

CDR3: CATSSSGTGGEKLFF
DNA: TGTGCCACAAGTAGTAGTGGGACAGGGGGAGAAAAACTGTTTTTT
D: TRBD1
J: TRBJ1-4
V: TRBV24-1
length: 15
size: NA

CDR3: CASSPQGKPPGYEQYF
DNA: TGTGCCAGCAGCCCCCAGGGGAAACCTCCAGGCTACGAGCAGTACTTC
D: NA
J: TRBJ2-7
V: TRBV21-1
length: 16
size: NA

CDR3: CASSAPDRSFYNEQFF
DNA: TGTGCCAGCAGCGCACCCGACAGATCCTTCTACAATGAGCAGTTCTTC
D: NA
J: TRBJ2-1
V: TRBV9
length: 16
size: NA

CDR3: CAWSVQQGRTDTQYF
DNA: TGTGCCTGGAGTGTACAACAGGGTCGCACAGATACGCAGTATTTT
D: NA
J: TRBJ2-3
V: TRBV30
length: 15
size: NA

CDR3: CASSTRELGVGYTF
DNA: TGTGCCAGCTCCACCCGGGAGTTGGGGGTCGGCTACACCTTC
D: NA
J: TRBJ1-2
V: TRBV18
length: 14
size: NA

CDR3: CASSKGLAGPPMAQYF
DNA: TGTGCCAGCAGCAAGGGACTAGCGGGACCACCCATGGCCCAGTACTTC
D: TRBD2
J: TRBJ2-5
V: TRBV5-5
length: 16
size: NA

CDR3: CASSLEGGPKNIQYF
DNA: TGTGCCAGCAGCTTAGAGGGGGGGCCCAAAAACATTCAGTACTTC
D: NA
J: TRBJ2-4
V: TRBV7-6
length: 15
size: NA

CDR3: CASKEWTGLSNQPQHF
DNA: TGTGCCAGCAAAGAGTGGACAGGTCTTAGCAATCAGCCCCAGCATTTT
D: TRBD1
J: TRBJ1-5
V: TRBV6-4
length: 16
size: NA

CDR3: CATSRPGAGAYGYTF
DNA: TGTGCCACCAGCAGACCCGGCGCAGGGGCCTATGGCTACACCTTC
D: NA
J: TRBJ1-2
V: TRBV15
length: 15
size: NA

CDR3: CAWSEAAEGFYGYTF
DNA: TGTGCCTGGAGTGAAGCAGCGGAGGGGTTTTATGGCTACACCTTC
D: NA
J: TRBJ1-2
V: TRBV30
length: 15
size: NA

CDR3: CASSLVPSGTYEQYF
DNA: TGTGCCAGCAGCTTAGTGCCTAGCGGGACCTACGAGCAGTACTTC
D: TRBD2
J: TRBJ2-7
V: TRBV7-9
length: 15
size: NA

CDR3: CASSRLAGGNEQFF
DNA: TGTGCCAGCAGCCGACTAGCGGGAGGGAATGAGCAGTTCTTC
D: TRBD2
J: TRBJ2-1
V: TRBV11-3
length: 14
size: once